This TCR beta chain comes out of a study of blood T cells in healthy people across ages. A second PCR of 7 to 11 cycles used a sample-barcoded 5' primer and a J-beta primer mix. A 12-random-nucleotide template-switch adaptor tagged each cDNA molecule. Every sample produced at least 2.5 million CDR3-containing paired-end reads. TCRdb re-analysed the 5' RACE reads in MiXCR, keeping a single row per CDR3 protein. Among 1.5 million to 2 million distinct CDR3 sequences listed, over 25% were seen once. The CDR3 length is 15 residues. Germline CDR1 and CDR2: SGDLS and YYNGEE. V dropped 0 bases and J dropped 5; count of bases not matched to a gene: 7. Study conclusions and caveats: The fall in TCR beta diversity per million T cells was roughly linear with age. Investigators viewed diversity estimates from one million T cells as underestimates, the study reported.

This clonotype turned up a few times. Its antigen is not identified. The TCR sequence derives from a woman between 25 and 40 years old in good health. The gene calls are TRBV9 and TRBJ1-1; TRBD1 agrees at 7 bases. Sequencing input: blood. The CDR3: CASSVVATGSTEAFF. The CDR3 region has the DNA TGTGCCAGCAGCGTAGTCGCGACAGGGTCAACTGAAGCTTTCTTT.